The T cell receptor beta chain described here comes from a study of T cells in Graves' hyperthyroidism and ophthalmopathy (dated by TCRdb to the late 2010s). As for the study more broadly: Peripheral blood samples were taken at initial diagnosis, before any treatment was given. To identify TCR V-J signatures that set the groups apart, the researchers used a discovery cohort of 100 patients, made up of fewer than 50 with Graves' ophthalmopathy and about 55 with stable Graves' hyperthyroidism. Prospective prediction of ophthalmopathy was tested in an independent validation cohort consisting of 18 to 20 hyperthyroidism patients and some 16 patients who later progressed to ophthalmopathy. The roughly 100 discovery patients were randomly split 7:3 into training and test sets. Thyroid tissue and blood T-cell repertoires from six or seven Graves' hyperthyroidism patients were also compared in the study. After blood sampling, hyperthyroidism patients were treated with methimazole at a starting dose of 30 mg daily, and ophthalmopathy patients were treated with high-dose intravenous methylprednisolone. The paper reports TCR Vbeta CDR3 sequencing of about 140 peripheral blood samples: 43 ophthalmopathy, under 80 hyperthyroidism and approximately 17 progressor patients.

Moderately to severely active disease, a Clinical Activity Score of at least 3, a NOSPECS grade of at least 4, and a duration under 3 months were present in ophthalmopathy patients. Exclusion was applied to patients with uncontrolled infections, other autoimmune diseases, pregnancy or lactation. Diagnoses were based on clinical symptoms, serum thyroxine and TRAb, thyroid ultrasound and orbital computed tomography. Ficoll-Paque density gradient centrifugation was used to isolate PBMCs from around 9.1 ml of fresh peripheral blood. Total RNA was extracted using Trizol reagent, and RNA quality was assessed on an Agilent 2100 Bioanalyzer. What the authors observed across the whole study: Ophthalmopathy was separated from stable hyperthyroidism by a 13 V-J signature model, with roughly 88% sensitivity and roughly 81% specificity obtained in cross-validation and 80%/75% obtained in testing. Sample size was not statistically predetermined, and investigators were not blinded to group allocation. Most expanded thyroid clonotypes (frequency above 0.001) were also detected in blood, a finding suggesting that blood repertoires may reflect thyroid immune responses. In validation, the model predicted progression to ophthalmopathy a median of about 6.8 months before onset, with about 70% sensitivity and about 75% specificity.

There are many counts of this clonotype. There is no known antigen for this receptor. Base qualities are not provided; no much larger clone lies one nucleotide away. The CDR3 has 15 amino acids, counting the end cysteine and phenylalanine. Just the 45-base CDR3 DNA is kept, in frame starting at base 1. CDR1 and CDR2 are drawn from the germline V gene: MDHEN, SYDVKM. At the junction V is shortened by 8 bases and J by 4 bases, with 20 bases in between. Amplification of TCR beta CDR3 regions was carried out from RNA transcripts. A first-round RT-PCR of the TCR CDR3 used the HTBI primer set with the Qiagen OneStep RT-PCR kit. The libraries were constructed in a second round of multiplex PCR and then size-selected and purified. The libraries were sequenced on an Illumina HiSeq2000 using paired-end 100 bp reads. Concerning the study's data processing: SOAPnuke was used to process the raw data, removing reads that contained adapters or uncalled bases, had a mean Phred below 15, or lacked an exact match to the constant primer or identifier. High-quality paired reads were merged using COPE v1.2.5, and each unique nucleotide sequence was defined as a clonotype. MiTCR v1.1 was used to align clonotypes to the IMGT TRBV, TRBD and TRBJ reference segments. Only V-J combinations with frequency above 0.0001, covering 99% to 99.2% of repertoires, were analysed. A TCS score was defined as the ratio of F50 (clonal expansion) to E x V (chaos), with BLOSUM62-based TCRdist applied between CDR3 peptides within each V-J. Welch's t-statistics and random forest reduced roughly 540 V-J features to 13, which were used in a naive Bayes classifier (R e1071). The raw public data were reprocessed by TCRdb itself: fastp quality trimming at Q25, MiXCR clonotype calling, in-frame beta chains only. CDR3 protein sequences are deduplicated, and each keeps its most common genes and DNA. The V and J calls reflect TCRdb's pipeline rather than the authors' work. This sample comprises under 600,000 distinct CDR3 sequences, roughly a sixth of them detected only once. The top ten hold 3% to 4% of the sample.

Input material: blood. The TCR was taken from a woman in her 40s with Graves' ophthalmopathy. The receptor chain draws on TRBV28 and TRBJ2-5, with a tentative D gene TRBD2 over 5 matching bases. The CDR3 sequence is CASLPRRVGSETQYF. The DNA sequence is as follows: TGTGCCAGCCTACCAAGGCGGGTAGGGTCAGAGACCCAGTACTTC. Joined to the reference TRBV28 and TRBJ2-5 proteins, this CDR3 gives the full variable domain: DVKVTQSSRYLVKRTGEKVFLECVQDMDHENMFWYRQDPGLGLRLIYFSYDVKMKEKGDIPEGYSVSREKKERFSLILESASTNQTSMYLCASLPRRVGSETQYFGPGTRLLVL.